The present entry profiles one T cell receptor (beta chain) with its context. Its antigen remains undetermined. No qualities accompany the bases; no much larger clone lies one base away. CDR1 and CDR2 were assigned from the germline V gene as SQVTM and ANQGSEA. V was cut back by 4 bases and J by 3 bases, leaving a gap of 12 bases between them. The CDR3 has 13 amino acids, counting the end cysteine and phenylalanine. The only DNA kept is the CDR3, 39 bases in frame from the first base. These data belong to a study of control samples from healthy donors and cancer patients (dated by TCRdb to the early 2020s). The library was produced with the immunoSEQ multiplex PCR assay. TCRdb took this table from immuneACCESS and kept in-frame rearrangements with V and J called. Such tables lack part of the clones; where checked against another copy, unresolved V genes explain under half of the gap, and the rest is unexplained. A total of roughly 130,000 clones appear in this sample, around 90% of them only once. The ten biggest clones cover 2% to 2.5% of the sample.

What was sequenced was blood. This clonotype originated in a man younger than 35 in good health. The chain couples TRBV29-1 to TRBJ1-2, with the D gene call left open. The CDR3 protein sequence reads: CSVVGHTDYGYTF. The DNA sequence follows: TGCAGCGTTGTAGGGCACACGGACTATGGCTACACCTTC. Where the CDR3 stops, the reference TRBV29-1 and TRBJ1-2 genes take over; the full variable domain is SAVISQKPSRDICQRGTSLTIQCQVDSQVTMMFWYRQQPGQSLTLIATANQGSEATYESGFVIDKFPISRPNLTFSTLTVSNMSPEDSSIYLCSVVGHTDYGYTFGSGTRLTVV.